These 27 T cell receptor beta chains came from one sample sequenced in a study of blood T cell repertoires in COVID-19. Profiled with immunoSEQ multiplex PCR; TCRdb holds only in-frame clones, not every one. The data contain approximately 200,000 clones, about 88% of them singletons. The sample taken for sequencing was PBMCs or T cells enriched from blood (not recorded which). These receptors were taken from a middle-aged woman with acute COVID-19.

V usage is TRBV3-1 (or the pseudogene TRBV3-2) and J usage is TRBJ1-5; 9 bases match TRBD1. Germline lookup yields CDR1 LGHDT and CDR2 YNNKEL (reference sequence). V trimming: 3 bases; J trimming: 6 bases; junction bases outside the gene matches: 6. The CDR3 runs to 15 residues. DNA of the CDR3: TGTGCCAGCAGCCAGTCGGGACAGGGAGGTCAGCCCCAGCATTTT. Protein sequence: CASSQSGQGGQPQHF.

The V call is TRBV30, the J call TRBJ1-5; unclear D gene. CDR3 size: 14 residues. CDR1 is GTSNPN and CDR2 is SVGIG in the germline V gene (reference sequence). Trimming pared 5 bases from V and 6 bases from J, leaving 17 bases between. The CDR3: CAWAALNAGQPQHF. The CDR3 region has the DNA TGTGCCTGGGCGGCCCTTAATGCGGGTCAGCCCCAGCATTTT.

J is TRBJ2-1 and V is TRBV14; tentatively, D is TRBD2 (6 bases). The CDR3 sequence is 15 residues long. Looked up from germline, CDR1 is SGHDN and CDR2 is FVKESK. The germline V and J ends were trimmed by 2 bases and 9 bases, with 17 bases remaining between them. The CDR3 here is CASSQYTGWRGEQFF. As DNA, the CDR3 is TGTGCCAGCAGCCAATACACAGGCTGGCGGGGTGAGCAGTTCTTC. The whole variable domain, filled in from reference TRBV14 and TRBJ2-1, reads EAGVTQFPSHSVIEKGQTVTLRCDPISGHDNLYWYRRVMGKEIKFLLHFVKESKQDESGMPNNRFLAERTGGTYSTLKVQPAELEDSGVYFCASSQYTGWRGEQFFGPGTRLTVL.

The chain has TRBV30 and TRBJ1-3, with 8 bases aligning to TRBD1. CDR1 and CDR2 from the germline V gene are GTSNPN and SVGIG (reference sequence). Trimming removed 1 base from V and 0 bases from J; junction bases left unmatched: 5. The CDR3 extends over 16 amino acids. CDR3 sequence (DNA): TGTGCCTGGAGTGCGGGACAGGCAGACTCTGGAAACACCATATATTTT. Translation: CAWSAGQADSGNTIYF.

The chain has TRBV18 and TRBJ1-6, with unresolved D. CDR1 is KGHSH and CDR2 is LQKENI in the germline V gene. With 2 bases removed from V and 8 bases from J, the gap between germline ends came to 13 bases. This CDR3 contains 15 residues. The CDR3 is CASSPLQGRDSPLHF. The CDR3 bases are TGTGCCAGCTCACCATTACAAGGGAGGGATTCACCCCTCCACTTT.

This clone was seen only once. V usage is TRBV6-2 or TRBV6-3 and J usage is TRBJ2-7; a weak D match, TRBD1 (5 bases). The CDR3 spans 18 residues. Germline CDR1 and CDR2: MNHEY and SVGEGT. V lost 2 bases, J lost 2 bases, and 22 bases lay in between. The CDR3 DNA is TGTGCCAGCAGTTACAACCTAAGTCCAGGGAATGTGCCCTACGAGCAGTACTTC. Translated, it gives CASSYNLSPGNVPYEQYF.

The chain is built from TRBV29-1 and TRBJ1-2; 8 bases line up with TRBD1. J lost 4 bases, V lost 3 bases, and 4 bases had no gene match. The CDR3 is 13 amino acids. The germline gives CDR1 SQVTM, CDR2 ANQGSEA. CDR3 sequence: CSVDPTGVYGYTF. Written as DNA, the CDR3 is TGCAGCGTTGACCCGACAGGGGTCTATGGCTACACCTTC.

CDR3 DNA sequence: TGTGCCAGCAGTTTATCGGCTGGGACTAGCGGTTACGAGCAGTACTTC. The encoded protein is CASSLSAGTSGYEQYF. J is TRBJ2-7 and V is TRBV27; 11 positions match TRBD2. CDR3 length equals 16 residues. V was clipped by 0 bases and J by 4 bases; unmatched bases: 5. Germline V gives CDR1 MNHEY, CDR2 SMNVEV (reference sequence).

The chain is built from TRBV29-1 and TRBJ2-2, with D hard to call. The V gene's germline CDR1 is SQVTM and CDR2 ANQGSEA. Trimming removed 7 bases from V and 7 bases from J, with 10 bases in between. The CDR3 runs 11 residues. The CDR3 loop is CSADNGGELFF. CDR3 nucleotides: TGCAGCGCCGATAACGGCGGGGAGCTGTTTTTT.

The table lists this clone with a count of one. The chain links TRBV5-1 to TRBJ2-2; weak D call: TRBD2 (5 bases). The V gene's germline CDR1 is SGHRS and CDR2 YFSETQ. V lost 0 bases to trimming and J lost 5 bases, with 11 bases between them. CDR3 length equals 15 residues. The CDR3 here is CASSLAPRGTGELFF. In DNA, the CDR3 is TGCGCCAGCAGCTTGGCCCCCCGAGGGACCGGGGAGCTGTTTTTT.

In DNA form, the CDR3 reads TGTGCCAGTAGCCGCGAGGGACAGAATGGCTACACCTTC. Protein sequence: CASSREGQNGYTF. The chain employs TRBV19 and TRBJ1-2; the match to TRBD1 covers 7 bases. The CDR3 consists of 13 residues. Germline V gene sequence: CDR1 LNHDA, CDR2 SQIVND (reference sequence). J lost 6 bases, V lost 6 bases, and 7 bases had no gene match.

The chain employs TRBV7-2 and TRBJ2-5; 7 bases fit TRBD1. This CDR3 is built from 15 residues. CDR1 is SGHTA, CDR2 FQGNSA, per germline. V dropped 5 bases and J dropped 0; count of bases not matched to a gene: 6. The CDR3 sequence: CASSTTGQNQETQYF. The CDR3 DNA follows: TGTGCCAGCAGCACCACGGGACAGAACCAAGAGACCCAGTACTTC.

In this sample, this clone turned up a few times. V usage is TRBV9 and J usage is TRBJ2-2; 12 positions agree with TRBD2. Trimming removed 4 bases from V and 5 bases from J; junction bases left unmatched: 12. This CDR3 contains 18 residues. CDR1 is SGDLS and CDR2 is YYNGEE in the germline V gene. The CDR3 loop reads CASSPPRRTSGKTGELFF. In DNA, the CDR3 is TGTGCCAGCAGCCCTCCCCGGAGGACTAGCGGGAAGACCGGGGAGCTGTTTTTT. Looking up the rest from reference TRBV9 and TRBJ2-2 gives the full variable domain: DSGVTQTPKHLITATGQRVTLRCSPRSGDLSVYWYQQSLDQGLQFLIQYYNGEERAKGNILERFSAQQFPDLHSELNLSSLELGDSALYFCASSPPRRTSGKTGELFFGEGSRLTVL.

The chain carries TRBV7-2 and TRBJ2-1; 8 positions match TRBD2. The CDR3 runs 19 residues. Germline loops: CDR1 SGHTA, CDR2 FQGNSA. Losses at the gene ends were 5 bases for V and 2 bases for J; bases not matched to a gene: 17. This CDR3 reads CASSPGRGSGSITYNEQFF. CDR3 DNA: TGTGCCAGCAGCCCGGGGAGGGGCAGCGGGAGCATTACCTACAATGAGCAGTTCTTC.

This clone appeared once. This chain links TRBV15 with TRBJ1-1; possible D gene TRBD1, 5 bases. Germline CDR1 reads LNHNV; CDR2 reads YYDKDF (reference sequence). CDR3 size: 16 residues. V was pared by 2 bases and J by 2 bases, with 15 bases between. The CDR3 bases are TGTGCCACCAGCAGATCTAGAACAGGAGCCAACACTGAAGCTTTCTTT. Protein product: CATSRSRTGANTEAFF.

This clone has just a few counts. The chain recombines TRBV6-2 or TRBV6-3 with TRBJ2-7; D possibly corresponds to TRBD2 (5 bases). Trimming pared 1 base from V and 3 bases from J, leaving 10 bases between. CDR3 length equals 14 residues. Looked up from germline, CDR1 is MNHEY and CDR2 is SVGEGT. CDR3 DNA: TGTGCCAGCAGTTACTATACTCGGGGCTACGAGCAGTACTTC. Translation gives CASSYYTRGYEQYF.

This chain joins TRBV21-1 and TRBJ2-3; the table's D call, TRBD1, has no DNA check behind it. TRBV21-1 is described as a pseudogene. This CDR3 has 17 residues. The CDR3 region is CASSTSDEGAGTDTQYF. CDR3 DNA sequence: TGTGCCAGCAGCACCTCGGACGAAGGGGCGGGCACAGATACGCAGTATTTT.

The genes are TRBV5-1 and TRBJ1-3, with D unclear. The V gene's germline CDR1 is SGHRS and CDR2 YFSETQ. Trimming removed 0 bases at V and 1 base at J, with 5 bases between. This CDR3 has 14 amino acids. The CDR3 DNA sequence: TGCGCCAGCAGCTTGGGAGAATCTGGAAACACCATATATTTT. This codes for CASSLGESGNTIYF.

The chain recombines TRBV28 with TRBJ2-1; D is possibly TRBD2 (5 bases). V was pared by 6 bases and J by 0 bases, with 12 bases between. The germline gives CDR1 MDHEN, CDR2 SYDVKM. CDR3 size: 15 residues. As DNA, the CDR3 is TGTGCCAGCAGGATGACAACTAGCTCCTACAATGAGCAGTTCTTC. Its translation: CASRMTTSSYNEQFF.

This clone appeared a single time. The V gene is TRBV19, the J gene TRBJ1-4, with TRBD1 identical over 9 bases. Germline CDR1 reads LNHDA; CDR2 reads SQIVND (reference sequence). J was trimmed by 2 bases and V by 7 bases; bases with no gene match: 11. This CDR3 has 17 amino acids. DNA for the CDR3: TGTGCCAGTACTAAAAAGGGACAGGGATGGACTAATGAAAAACTGTTTTTT. It encodes CASTKKGQGWTNEKLFF.

The V and J genes are TRBV28 and TRBJ1-6; D possibly corresponds to TRBD1 (5 bases). Germline CDR1 MDHEN, CDR2 SYDVKM. The CDR3 totals 15 residues. V lost 7 bases to trimming and J lost 9 bases, with 19 bases between them. CDR3 DNA: TGTGCCAGCATGGGCTGGGCGGGACTTTTTTCACCCCTCCACTTT. Protein sequence: CASMGWAGLFSPLHF. Filled out from reference TRBV28 and TRBJ1-6, the complete variable domain reads DVKVTQSSRYLVKRTGEKVFLECVQDMDHENMFWYRQDPGLGLRLIYFSYDVKMKEKGDIPEGYSVSREKKERFSLILESASTNQTSMYLCASMGWAGLFSPLHFGNGTRLTVT.

This chain joins TRBV5-6 and TRBJ2-1; tentative D call: TRBD2 (7 bases). The CDR3 is 12 amino acids. CDR1 is SGHDT and CDR2 is YYEEEE in the germline V gene. Deletions cut 5 bases from V and 9 bases from J, with 12 bases between. Here the CDR3 DNA reads TGTGCCAGCAGTTGGGGGGGCGGTGAGCAGTTCTTC. It codes for CASSWGGGEQFF. The complete variable domain, with remaining parts taken from reference TRBV5-6 and TRBJ2-1, reads DAGVTQSPTHLIKTRGQQVTLRCSPKSGHDTVSWYQQALGQGPQFIFQYYEEEERQRGNFPDRFSGHQFPNYSSELNVNALLLGDSALYLCASSWGGGEQFFGPGTRLTVL.

This clone turned up a few times. The DNA for the CDR3 is TGTGCCAGTAGTATAGATCCTAGCGGAGGGGGGGTTGACATTCAGTACTTC. Protein product: CASSIDPSGGGVDIQYF. The chain joins TRBV19 to TRBJ2-4; maybe TRBD2 (7 bases). This CDR3 spans 17 amino acids. V was clipped by 0 bases and J by 8 bases, with 20 bases between them. The V gene's germline CDR1 is LNHDA and CDR2 SQIVND (reference sequence).

CDR3 sequence reads: CASEVRLGAEKLFF. The CDR3 DNA follows: TGTGCCAGCGAGGTACGGCTAGGCGCTGAAAAACTGTTTTTT. J is TRBJ1-4 and V is TRBV6-5, with D hard to call. Trimming removed 8 bases at V and 7 bases at J, with 17 bases between. CDR1 is MNHEY and CDR2 is SVGAGI in the germline V gene. The CDR3 spans 14 residues.

A remark on this clone: The sample has other DNA sequences that encode this CDR3 too. V gene TRBV7-9 combines with J gene TRBJ2-7; 8 bases line up with TRBD1. Germline V gene sequence: CDR1 SEHNR, CDR2 FQNEAQ (reference sequence). This CDR3 contains 16 residues. The J segment lost 2 bases and the V segment lost 5 bases, leaving 11 bases of the junction unmatched. CDR3 sequence (DNA): TGTGCCAGCAGCCCACAGGGGGGCAGGGGGACCTACGAGCAGTACTTC. It is translated as CASSPQGGRGTYEQYF.

This clone was observed a single time. This chain links TRBV7-9 with TRBJ1-5; D unclear. V was pared by 4 bases and J by 3 bases, with 7 bases between. This CDR3 spans 13 amino acids. CDR1 and CDR2 from the germline V gene are SEHNR and FQNEAQ (reference sequence). CDR3 DNA sequence: TGTGCCAGCAGCTACGACATCAATCAGCCCCAGCATTTT. Its protein product is CASSYDINQPQHF.

V and J are TRBV5-1 and TRBJ2-3, with D possibly being TRBD2 (9 bases). Trimming took 2 bases from V and 2 from J, leaving 18 bases between them. There are 17 residues in the CDR3. Germline CDR1 reads SGHRS; CDR2 reads YFSETQ. CDR3 in amino acids: CASSFQGASGVTDTQYF. The CDR3, as DNA: TGCGCCAGCAGCTTCCAGGGGGCTAGCGGGGTCACAGATACGCAGTATTTT.